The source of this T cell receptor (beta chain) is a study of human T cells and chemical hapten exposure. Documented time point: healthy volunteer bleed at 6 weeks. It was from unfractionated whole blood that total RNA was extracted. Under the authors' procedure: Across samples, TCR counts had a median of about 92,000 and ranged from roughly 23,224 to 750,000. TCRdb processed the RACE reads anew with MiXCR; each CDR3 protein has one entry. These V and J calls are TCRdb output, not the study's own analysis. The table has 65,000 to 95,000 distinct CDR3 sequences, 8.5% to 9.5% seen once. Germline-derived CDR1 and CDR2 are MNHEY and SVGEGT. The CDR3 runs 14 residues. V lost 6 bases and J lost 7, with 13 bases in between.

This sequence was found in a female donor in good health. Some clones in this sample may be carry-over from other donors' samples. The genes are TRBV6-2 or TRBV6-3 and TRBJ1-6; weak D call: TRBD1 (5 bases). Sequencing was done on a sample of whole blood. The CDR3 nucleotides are TGTGCCAGCAGCTCCTTGGGGGGAAATTCACCCCTCCACTTT. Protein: CASSSLGGNSPLHF.